The clone carrying this T cell receptor (beta chain) has ten or more counts. The antigen remains unidentified. Germline lookup yields CDR1 DFQATT and CDR2 SNEGSKA (reference sequence). Trimming cost V 3 bases and J 8 bases; bases outside gene matches: 6. The length of the CDR3 is 13 residues. This record comes from a study of neurological immune-mediated disorders. TCRdb fed the 5' RACE reads into MiXCR, producing one record per CDR3 protein. Counted here are roughly 25,000 distinct CDR3 sequences, roughly 6.3% occurring once; the ten biggest clones make up about 4.3%. Overall study results and limits: Because no CDR3 amino acid sequences were shared across subjects by expanded clones, private repertoires were suggested in all groups.

V is TRBV20-1 and J is TRBJ2-1; 8 bases align to TRBD2. This TCR was recovered from a woman between 35 and 50 years old in good health. Sample: PBMCs. This CDR3 reads CSASFRGGDEQFF. CDR3 sequence (DNA): TGCAGTGCTAGTTTTCGGGGGGGGGATGAGCAGTTCTTC.